The 13 T cell receptor beta chains below come from one sample, sequenced in a study of T cells after yellow fever vaccination. TCRdb re-analysed the 5' RACE reads in MiXCR, keeping a single row per CDR3 protein. Altogether hundreds of thousands of distinct CDR3 sequences are present, around 12% being singletons, with the ten largest covering about 16%. Source: PBMCs, taken on the day of the yellow fever booster vaccination. The receptors here all came from a man aged 30-40 years who received the YFV17D yellow fever vaccine.

With respect to this clonotype: One end of the junction does not line up with germline, which may come from a read error. V usage is TRBV4-2 and J usage is TRBJ1-5; possible D gene TRBD1, 6 bases. The CDR3 runs 14 residues. Germline V gene data show CDR1 as LGHNA and CDR2 as YNFKEQ. The CDR3 sequence: CASSQDLTQGSPDF. In DNA, the CDR3 is TGTGCCAGCAGCCAAGATCTAACCCAGGGGAGCCCGGATTTT.

The V gene is TRBV12-3 or TRBV12-4, the J gene TRBJ2-2; no clear D gene. The CDR3 spans 16 residues. Trimming pared 2 bases from V and 1 base from J, leaving 11 bases between. The CDR3, as DNA: TGTGCCAGCAGTTTAAGTGGCCGGATGAACACCGGGGAGCTGTTTTTT. Translating gives CASSLSGRMNTGELFF.

This clonotype occurred a few times. This chain links TRBV5-1 with TRBJ2-7; D not resolved. The CDR3 is 15 amino acids. In germline, CDR1 is SGHRS, CDR2 YFSETQ. V was shortened by 5 bases and J by 0 bases, with 15 bases between the two germline ends. The CDR3 DNA reads TGCGCCAGCAGTAGGGCATTATCGAGCTCCTACGAGCAGTACTTC. Its protein product is CASSRALSSSYEQYF.

This clonotype turned up a few times. This rearrangement joins TRBV6-1 to TRBJ2-6; 7 nucleotides align to TRBD2. Germline V lookup: CDR1 MNHNS, CDR2 SASEGT. Trimming at V came to 6 bases and at J to 3 bases, leaving 2 bases not matched to a gene. This CDR3 is built from 14 residues. The CDR3 DNA follows: TGTGCCAGCAGGACTAGCTTTGGGGCCAACGTCCTGACTTTC. Amino acids: CASRTSFGANVLTF.

The sample holds many counts of this clonotype. V is TRBV5-1 and J is TRBJ2-1; possible D gene TRBD2, 6 bases. V gave up 0 bases and J gave up 5 bases, with 12 bases separating them. This CDR3 comprises 15 residues. Germline V lookup: CDR1 SGHRS, CDR2 YFSETQ. The DNA for the CDR3 is TGCGCCAGCAGCTTGGTCAGCGGGCGCGACAATGAGCAGTTCTTC. Amino acids: CASSLVSGRDNEQFF. Supplemented by reference TRBV5-1 and TRBJ2-1, the full variable domain reads KAGVTQTPRYLIKTRGQQVTLSCSPISGHRSVSWYQQTPGQGLQFLFEYFSETQRNKGNFPGRFSGRQFSNSRSEMNVSTLELGDSALYLCASSLVSGRDNEQFFGPGTRLTVL.

This clonotype has only a few counts. The chain uses TRBV2 and TRBJ2-3, with no clear D. CDR1 is SNHLY, CDR2 FYNNEI, per germline. Deletions cut 6 bases from V and 4 bases from J, with 14 bases between. This CDR3 region has 14 residues. The chain's CDR3 is CASRGKQNPDTQYF. The CDR3 coding sequence is TGTGCCAGCAGGGGGAAGCAGAACCCAGATACGCAGTATTTT.

This clonotype was seen a few times. The chain is built from TRBV10-3 and TRBJ2-1; D is uncertain. The CDR3 loop spans 13 amino acids. In germline, CDR1 is ENHRY, CDR2 SYGVKD. Trimming removed 0 bases at V and 6 bases at J, with 6 bases between. CDR3 amino acids: CAISESNANEQFF. CDR3 nucleotides: TGTGCCATCAGTGAGTCGAACGCCAATGAGCAGTTCTTC.

This chain uses TRBV29-1 with TRBJ2-7, with D hard to call. In germline, CDR1 is SQVTM, CDR2 ANQGSEA. The CDR3 length is 11 residues. Trimming shortened V by 4 bases and J by 5 bases, and 9 bases separated the two germline ends. In DNA, the CDR3 is TGCAGCGTTGCCCGAATGAACGAGCAGTACTTC. Translation gives CSVARMNEQYF.

This clonotype was found a few times. The J gene is TRBJ2-3, the V gene TRBV5-1; D remains ambiguous. V was shortened by 0 bases and J by 5 bases, with 13 bases between the two germline ends. The CDR3 is made up of 15 amino acids. Germline CDR1 and CDR2: SGHRS and YFSETQ. The CDR3 sequence: CASSLGTGPGDTQYF. CDR3 sequence (DNA): TGCGCCAGCAGCTTGGGGACGGGCCCGGGAGATACGCAGTATTTT.

Only a few counts were recorded for this clonotype. The rearrangement links TRBV20-1 to TRBJ1-5, with unresolved D. Germline V gene data show CDR1 as DFQATT and CDR2 as SNEGSKA (reference sequence). CDR3 length: 10 amino acids. Trimming took 5 bases from V and 9 from J, leaving 8 bases between them. This CDR3 reads CSASVWPQHF. The CDR3 bases are TGCAGTGCTTCTGTTTGGCCCCAGCATTTT.

This clonotype was counted between two and nine times. The chain joins TRBV6-2 or TRBV6-3 to TRBJ1-1; unclear D gene. This CDR3 has 15 residues. From germline, CDR1 is MNHEY and CDR2 SVGEGT. V lost 2 bases to trimming and J lost 1 base, with 11 bases between them. CDR3 nucleotides: TGTGCCAGCAGTTACGGTCCGGGGTCGAACACTGAAGCTTTCTTT. Residues: CASSYGPGSNTEAFF.

The chain couples TRBV6-1 to TRBJ2-7, with D perhaps matching TRBD1 or TRBD2 (5 bases each). The CDR3 spans 14 residues. Germline lookup yields CDR1 MNHNS and CDR2 SASEGT. Trimming cost V 8 bases and J 4 bases, with 18 bases left between them. The CDR3 here is CASVPGTVRYEQYF. The DNA for the CDR3 is TGTGCCAGCGTCCCCGGGACGGTGAGGTACGAGCAGTACTTC.

The chain uses TRBV6-2 or TRBV6-3 and TRBJ2-1; 8 bases map to TRBD2. This CDR3 has 15 residues. The V gene end was trimmed by 7 bases and the J gene end by 4 bases; junction bases not matched to a gene: 9. From germline, CDR1 is MNHEY and CDR2 SVGEGT. The CDR3 bases are TGTGCCAGCAAAACGGGAGGGAGAGGATACAATGAGCAGTTCTTC. Its translation is CASKTGGRGYNEQFF.